This T cell receptor (beta chain) was profiled in a study of blood T cell repertoires in COVID-19. The CDR3 has 15 amino acids. The V gene's germline CDR1 is LNHDA and CDR2 SQIVND (reference sequence). V trimming: 8 bases; J trimming: 0 bases; junction bases outside the gene matches: 8. This clone has just one count. Original data processing: Estimation of nucleated cell counts relied on the amplification of reference gene primers. The method was immunoSEQ multiplex PCR; TCRdb's version includes in-frame clones alone and lacks a portion of them. The DNA was the basis for D and trimming; V, J and clone size are from that table. The sample includes about 230,000 clones, over 75% seen only once; the top ten take about 4%.

Sequences were obtained from PBMCs or T cells enriched from blood (not recorded which). V gene TRBV19 combines with J gene TRBJ2-3; 7 bases fit TRBD2. This sequence was found in a woman younger than 45 who had been exposed to COVID-19. The CDR3 is CASVISGSSTDTQYF. The DNA for the CDR3 is TGTGCCAGTGTAATTAGCGGGTCTAGCACAGATACGCAGTATTTT.